The rows below give T cell receptor beta chains drawn from one sample of a study of cytotoxic CD8 clonotypes in ibrutinib-treated CLL. Produced via immunoSEQ multiplex PCR; TCRdb's table is partial and in-frame only. The table records some 81,000 clones, 75% to 85% of them present only once. Here the sequenced sample was PBMCs, taken after 12 months of ibrutinib treatment. The receptors were sampled from a human donor with chronic lymphocytic leukemia. Each CDR3 is given with its conserved first and last residue. A D gene is named only where the DNA matches it firmly. Size tells how often a clone was seen (once, few, many) or the class of an expanded clone, and some rows leave it out.

j_call v_call clone_size d_call cdr3_aa cdr3_nt
TRBJ2-7 TRBV7-9 . . CASSPEPPYYEQYF TGTGCCAGCAGCCCCGAACCGCCCTACTACGAGCAGTACTTC
TRBJ1-5 TRBV19 . . CASAPGAGQPQHF TGTGCCTCCGCACCTGGGGCCGGTCAGCCCCAGCATTTT
TRBJ1-4 TRBV7-3 . . CASSLRGQWGTNEKLFF TGTGCCAGCAGCTTAAGGGGCCAGTGGGGAACTAATGAAAAACTGTTTTTT
TRBJ2-5 TRBV5-4 . TRBD1 CASSLGGTAQETQYF TGTGCCAGCAGCTTGGGAGGGACAGCTCAAGAGACCCAGTACTTC
TRBJ2-1 TRBV19 . TRBD1 CASSISTGAGFYNEQFF TGTGCCAGTAGTATCTCGACAGGGGCGGGATTCTACAATGAGCAGTTCTTC
TRBJ2-3 TRBV2 . . CASRGAISTDTQYF TGTGCCAGCCGTGGCGCAATTAGCACAGATACGCAGTATTTT
TRBJ2-3 TRBV5-1 . TRBD2 CASSLGGLAGDTQYF TGCGCCAGCAGCTTGGGAGGACTAGCGGGGGATACGCAGTATTTT
TRBJ2-1 TRBV19 . . CASSIDMGRNEQFF TGTGCCAGTAGTATAGATATGGGGCGGAATGAGCAGTTCTTC
TRBJ1-1 TRBV27 . . CASSLMPGGYTEAFF TGTGCCAGCAGTTTAATGCCCGGGGGGTACACTGAAGCTTTCTTT
TRBJ2-3 TRBV28 . TRBD2 CASPASGGVGTDTQYF TGTGCCAGCCCCGCTAGCGGGGGGGTTGGGACAGATACGCAGTATTTT
TRBJ2-5 TRBV18 . . CASSPPGETQYF TGTGCCAGCTCACCCCCGGGGGAGACCCAGTACTTC
TRBJ1-1 TRBV18 . TRBD1 CASRRDRNTEAFF TGTGCCAGCCGCCGGGACAGGAACACTGAAGCTTTCTTT
TRBJ2-1 TRBV11-3 . . CASSLGGARDNEQFF TGTGCCAGCAGCTTAGGGGGGGCCAGGGACAATGAGCAGTTCTTC
TRBJ1-5 TRBV28 . . CASSLSWSAQPQHF TGTGCCAGCAGCCTAAGTTGGTCCGCTCAGCCCCAGCATTTT
TRBJ2-2 TRBV5-4 . . CASSLGPQGLFF TGTGCCAGCAGCTTGGGGCCACAGGGGCTGTTTTTT
TRBJ1-3 TRBV5-1 . . CASSLGLQAGNTIYF TGCGCCAGCAGCTTGGGCCTTCAGGCCGGAAACACCATATATTTT
TRBJ2-7 TRBV5-4 . . CASSLGSSYEQYF TGTGCCAGCAGCTTGGGCTCCTCCTACGAGCAGTACTTC
TRBJ2-3 TRBV29-1 . TRBD2 CSVILAADTQYF TGCAGCGTTATACTAGCGGCAGATACGCAGTATTTT
TRBJ2-1 TRBV7-3 . . CASSPGGAGEQFF TGTGCCAGCAGCCCTGGGGGGGCGGGTGAGCAGTTCTTC
TRBJ2-1 TRBV7-3 . . CASSPGRAREQFF TGTGCCAGCAGCCCCGGGAGAGCAAGAGAGCAGTTCTTC
TRBJ1-2 TRBV28 . . CASSFGDGYTF TGTGCCAGCAGTTTCGGGGACGGCTACACCTTC
TRBJ2-3 TRBV7-9 . TRBD1 CASHTGQILDTQYF TGTGCCAGCCACACGGGACAGATCTTAGATACGCAGTATTTT
TRBJ1-4 TRBV2 . . CASSTLQGGSNEKLFF TGTGCCAGCAGTACCCTTCAGGGAGGAAGTAATGAAAAACTGTTTTTT
TRBJ2-5 TRBV5-1 once TRBD2 CASSPGTTGETQYF TGCGCCAGCAGCCCAGGGACTACCGGGGAGACCCAGTACTTC
TRBJ2-4 TRBV5-1 . TRBD1 CASSTAQRQGARGNIQYF TGCGCCAGCAGCACCGCGCAGAGACAGGGGGCTCGAGGGAACATTCAGTACTTC
TRBJ1-2 TRBV2 . . CASIGYYGYTF TGTGCCAGCATCGGGTACTATGGCTACACCTTC
TRBJ2-2 TRBV19 . TRBD2 CASSIPLGRDYPGELFF TGTGCCAGTAGTATCCCCCTGGGGCGGGACTATCCCGGGGAGCTGTTTTTT
TRBJ2-7 TRBV30 . . CAVENRWGYEQYF TGTGCCGTCGAGAACAGGTGGGGTTACGAGCAGTACTTC
TRBJ2-1 TRBV28 . . CASHQRLRAKGNNEQFF TGTGCCAGCCACCAACGGCTCCGGGCCAAAGGGAACAATGAGCAGTTCTTC
TRBJ1-6 TRBV11-2 few . CASSLGQDNSPLHF TGTGCCAGCAGCTTAGGACAGGATAATTCACCCCTCCACTTT
TRBJ1-2 TRBV5-1 medium-sized . CASSLAGPSFGYTF TGCGCCAGCAGCTTGGCCGGGCCCAGCTTTGGCTACACCTTC
TRBJ2-7 TRBV2 . . CASGAEAYEQYF TGTGCCAGCGGGGCGGAAGCCTACGAGCAGTACTTC
TRBJ2-1 TRBV19 . TRBD2 CASRPIAGPDNEQFF TGTGCCAGTAGACCCATAGCGGGGCCCGACAATGAGCAGTTCTTC
TRBJ2-7 TRBV5-1 . . CASCAGTVPPYEQYF TGCGCCAGCTGCGCCGGGACTGTTCCCCCCTACGAGCAGTACTTC
TRBJ1-2 TRBV9 few TRBD1 CASSAALDRRKANYGYTF TGTGCCAGCAGCGCCGCTTTGGACAGGCGCAAAGCTAACTATGGCTACACCTTC
TRBJ2-7 TRBV27 once . CASQHTPQSYEQYF TGTGCCAGCCAACATACTCCTCAAAGCTACGAGCAGTACTTC
TRBJ2-2 TRBV27 . . CASRGAGINTGELFF TGTGCCAGCCGGGGGGCAGGGATTAACACCGGGGAGCTGTTTTTT
TRBJ2-7 TRBV6-6 . TRBD1 CASSYSLGQHYEQYF TGTGCCAGCAGTTACTCGCTGGGACAGCACTACGAGCAGTACTTC
TRBJ1-4 TRBV4-2 . . CASSQHTSPTNEKLFF TGTGCCAGCAGCCAACACACCAGCCCAACTAATGAAAAACTGTTTTTT
TRBJ1-4 TRBV28 . . CASSSPPGAGGKGLFF TGTGCCAGCAGTTCCCCCCCAGGGGCGGGGGGGAAGGGACTGTTTTTT
TRBJ2-4 TRBV7-8 once TRBD2 CASSLVGTSGGPIQYF TGTGCCAGCAGCTTAGTAGGGACTAGCGGGGGGCCTATTCAGTACTTC